What follows describes a single T cell receptor (beta chain). PCR employed 60 Vbeta and 13 Jbeta primers. The assay was immunoSEQ multiplex PCR, and TCRdb's table has in-frame clones only and misses some. The table lists over 130,000 clones, 66% of them singletons. This sample was included in a study of cytomegalovirus exposure and HLA in healthy donors. The source is an older woman in good health and CMV-seronegative. Sequencing was performed on PBMCs.

CDR3 residues: CASSVSVTYEQYF. The CDR3 DNA sequence: TGTGCCAGCAGTGTTTCTGTAACCTACGAGCAGTACTTC. The chain uses TRBV2 and TRBJ2-7; D gene uncertain. CDR1 is SNHLY and CDR2 is FYNNEI in the germline V gene. The CDR3 is 13 amino acids. V was clipped by 4 bases and J by 2 bases, with 9 bases between them.